This T cell receptor beta chain was obtained from a study of blood T cell repertoires in COVID-19. Background on the study: Acute and convalescent COVID-19 samples came from the United States, Italy and Spain. From T cells, B-cell-depleted T cells, or PBMCs came the material, which was cDNA or gDNA.

It was during active infection that Seattle patients were enrolled and then longitudinally followed. The V and J ends lost 4 bases and 0 bases respectively, with 16 bases between them. The CDR3 length is 17 residues. CDR1 and CDR2 from the germline V gene are SGDLS and YYNGEE. Sequenced by immunoSEQ multiplex PCR; TCRdb stores in-frame clones only, minus some. The sample has under 45,000 clones, around 85% seen once. The genes are TRBV9 and TRBJ1-4; D remains unclear. The sequence derives from an older man with COVID-19, enrolled during active disease. Sequenced sample: peripheral blood. The CDR3 region has the DNA TGTGCCAGCAGCCCTCGGGCCCCGGAGGCAACTAATGAAAAACTGTTTTTT. It translates to CASSPRAPEATNEKLFF.